The 30 T cell receptor beta chains in this list originate from one sample, sequenced in a study of T cells in Graves' hyperthyroidism and ophthalmopathy. The CDR3 regions of TCR beta were amplified from RNA transcripts. HTBI primers were the set used in a first-round RT-PCR of the TCR CDR3. One entry per CDR3 protein results from TCRdb running MiXCR on the multiplex PCR reads. The table includes approximately 420,000 distinct CDR3 sequences, about 15% detected once. Sequenced sample: blood. These receptors came from a woman aged 25 to 39 with Graves' hyperthyroidism.

The V call is TRBV6-2 or TRBV6-3, the J call TRBJ1-1; perhaps TRBD1 as D (5 bases). The V gene's germline CDR1 is MNHEY and CDR2 SVGEGT. V lost 5 bases, J lost 3 bases, and 16 bases lay in between. The CDR3 has 15 residues. CDR3 residues: CASSRQGSMDTEAFF. The CDR3 DNA follows: TGTGCCAGCAGTCGGCAGGGAAGCATGGACACTGAAGCTTTCTTT.

The table lists this clonotype with a few counts. The J gene is TRBJ2-5, the V gene TRBV24-1; 8 bases map to TRBD2. CDR1 and CDR2 (germline): KGHDR, SFDVKD. The trim removed 3 bases at V and 1 base at J, leaving 3 bases unmatched. This CDR3 spans 15 amino acids. CDR3 residues: CATSDTGGLQETQYF. The CDR3 region has the DNA TGTGCCACCAGTGATACGGGGGGGCTCCAAGAGACCCAGTACTTC.

This clonotype was observed a handful of times. The V and J genes are TRBV10-3 and TRBJ1-5, with no clear D. The CDR3 is 17 residues long. Germline CDR1 reads ENHRY; CDR2 reads SYGVKD. V was trimmed by 7 bases and J by 3 bases, leaving 22 bases between them. The CDR3 reads CAINGGSCLMVNQPQHF. The CDR3 DNA reads TGTGCCATCAACGGCGGCAGCTGCCTCATGGTCAATCAGCCCCAGCATTTT.

This clonotype has a count of ten or more. The V and J genes are TRBV27 and TRBJ2-7; 11 bases match TRBD2. Germline V lookup: CDR1 MNHEY, CDR2 SMNVEV (reference sequence). Trimming cost V 1 base and J 4 bases; bases outside gene matches: 6. The CDR3 is 16 residues long. CDR3 region: CASSLLTGLADYEQYF. The DNA of the CDR3 is TGTGCCAGCAGTTTATTGACGGGACTAGCGGATTACGAGCAGTACTTC.

This clonotype was counted at least ten times. The chain recombines TRBV7-9 with TRBJ2-1; no clear D. Trimming left V 0 bases short and J 6 bases short, with 9 bases between. Germline CDR1 is SEHNR and CDR2 is FQNEAQ (reference sequence). The CDR3 has 14 residues. The CDR3 loop is CASSLALNANEQFF. The DNA of the CDR3 is TGTGCCAGCAGCTTAGCGCTCAACGCCAATGAGCAGTTCTTC.

CDR3 coding DNA: TGCGCCAGCAGGGAAGATAGTTCCCACGAGCAGTACTTC. It is translated as CASREDSSHEQYF. The chain carries TRBV10-1 and TRBJ2-7; D gene uncertain. Germline CDR1 WNHNN, CDR2 SYGVQD (reference sequence). This CDR3 spans 13 amino acids. V dropped 6 bases and J dropped 5 bases, with 14 bases sitting between them.

The gene calls are TRBV6-2 or TRBV6-3 and TRBJ2-1; 7 positions agree with TRBD2. Trimming at V came to 7 bases and at J to 6 bases, leaving 6 bases not matched to a gene. Germline CDR1 reads MNHEY; CDR2 reads SVGEGT. The CDR3 runs to 13 residues. CDR3 in DNA: TGTGCCAGCATGGCGGGAGCCCCCAATGAGCAGTTCTTC. It specifies CASMAGAPNEQFF.

This clonotype was picked up many times. J is TRBJ2-1 and V is TRBV20-1; 12 bases match TRBD2. Germline loops: CDR1 DFQATT, CDR2 SNEGSKA (reference sequence). The length of the CDR3 is 15 residues. V trimming: 3 bases; J trimming: 9 bases; junction bases outside the gene matches: 9. In nucleotides, the CDR3 is TGCAGTGCTAGGGGTAGACTAGCGGGAGTCGGTGAGCAGTTCTTC. It is translated as CSARGRLAGVGEQFF.

This clonotype has at least ten counts. The V call is TRBV5-1, the J call TRBJ2-7; D gene ambiguous. Germline V CDR1 and CDR2: SGHRS, YFSETQ. This CDR3 has 13 amino acids. Trimming took 0 bases from V and 1 from J, leaving 5 bases between them. As DNA, the CDR3 is TGCGCCAGCAGCTTGGAAGGGTCCTACGAGCAGTACTTC. Its protein product is CASSLEGSYEQYF.

The V gene is TRBV7-6, the J gene TRBJ2-1; weak D call: TRBD2 (5 bases). The germline gives CDR1 SGHVS, CDR2 FNYEAQ. V lost 1 base and J lost 1, with 11 bases in between. The CDR3 spans 16 residues. CDR3 in DNA: TGTGCCAGCAGCTTAGAACTAGGCTTTTCCTACAATGAGCAGTTCTTC. Amino acid sequence: CASSLELGFSYNEQFF.

This clonotype was found once. The chain recombines TRBV6-2 or TRBV6-3 with TRBJ2-7, with TRBD2 matching 7 bases. V was clipped by 2 bases and J by 7 bases; unmatched bases: 14. The CDR3 spans 16 residues. CDR1 and CDR2 (germline): MNHEY, SVGEGT. The CDR3, as DNA: TGTGCCAGCAGTTACAGGGCGGGAGTAGGAGGTTGGGAGCAGTACTTC. It codes for CASSYRAGVGGWEQYF.

The sample holds a few counts of this clonotype. The chain links TRBV27 to TRBJ2-6; tentatively, D is TRBD2 (5 bases). This CDR3 region has 16 residues. CDR1 is MNHEY and CDR2 is SMNVEV in the germline V gene (reference sequence). The V end was cut by 2 bases, the J end by 1 base, with 9 bases between. CDR3 protein: CASSLIRESGANVLTF. For the CDR3, the DNA is TGTGCCAGCAGTTTAATACGGGAATCTGGGGCCAACGTCCTGACTTTC.

This clonotype has a count of ten or more. V is TRBV18 and J is TRBJ2-2; D call uncertain. CDR1 and CDR2 (germline): KGHSH, LQKENI. V lost 3 bases to trimming and J lost 5 bases, with 7 bases between them. The CDR3 sequence is 13 residues long. CDR3: CASSPLKTGELFF. The DNA of the CDR3 is TGTGCCAGCTCACCTCTCAAAACCGGGGAGCTGTTTTTT. The variable domain in full, completed from reference TRBV18 and TRBJ2-2, reads NAGVMQNPRHLVRRRGQEARLRCSPMKGHSHVYWYRQLPEEGLKFMVYLQKENIIDESGMPKERFSAEFPKEGPSILRIQQVVRGDSAAYFCASSPLKTGELFFGEGSRLTVL.

This clonotype was detected only a few times. The genes are TRBV4-1 and TRBJ2-5; no clear D. The ends were cut back, 0 bases at V and 5 bases at J, with 10 bases in the middle. Germline V gene sequence: CDR1 MGHRA, CDR2 YSYEKL. The CDR3 consists of 14 residues. CDR3 residues: CASSQDPQRETQYF. For the CDR3, the DNA is TGCGCCAGCAGCCAAGATCCCCAGAGGGAGACCCAGTACTTC.

This clonotype was recorded once. A much more abundant neighbour one base away suggests this may be a read error. The V gene is TRBV28, the J gene TRBJ2-2; maybe TRBD1 (6 bases). CDR1 MDHEN and CDR2 SYDVKM come from the germline V gene. The CDR3 extends over 15 amino acids. The CDR3 region is CASSQGNRAPGELSF. DNA for the CDR3: TGTGCCAGCAGTCAGGGGAACAGGGCCCCCGGGGAGCTGTCTTTT.

At least ten counts were recorded for this clonotype. J is TRBJ2-7 and V is TRBV12-3 or TRBV12-4, with 8 nucleotides matching TRBD1. J gave up 2 bases and V 6 bases, and 9 bases lay outside the gene matches. The CDR3 consists of 15 residues. CDR3 sequence: CASRSTGALPYEQYF. CDR3 in DNA: TGTGCCAGCAGGTCGACAGGGGCCCTACCCTACGAGCAGTACTTC.

This clonotype occurred many times. The chain uses TRBV24-1 and TRBJ2-3, with a weak D call TRBD1 (6 bases). The CDR3 is made up of 16 amino acids. The ends were cut back, 3 bases at V and 4 bases at J, with 16 bases in the middle. Germline V gives CDR1 KGHDR, CDR2 SFDVKD. The CDR3 sequence: CATSDTQGKRSDTQYF. The CDR3 DNA is TGTGCCACCAGTGATACTCAGGGGAAGAGGTCAGATACGCAGTATTTT.

Concerning this clonotype itself: Being one base from a much bigger clone, this may be a read error. The chain links TRBV20-1 to TRBJ2-1; no reliable D call. Germline CDR1 and CDR2: DFQATT and SNEGSKA (reference sequence). The CDR3 is made up of 13 amino acids. The CDR3 reads CRAIDLAYNEQFF. CDR3 coding DNA: TGCAGGGCTATTGACCTAGCCTACAATGAGCAGTTCTTC.

This clonotype was counted only a few times. The chain is built from TRBV6-2 or TRBV6-3 and TRBJ2-7; TRBD2 matches at 10 bases. In germline, CDR1 is MNHEY, CDR2 SVGEGT. The CDR3 is 16 residues long. J lost 4 bases, V lost 6 bases, and 12 bases had no gene match. The CDR3 bases are TGTGCCAGCAGCGGGAGCGGGAGGGGCATCTCTTACGAGCAGTACTTC. Residues: CASSGSGRGISYEQYF.

The V and J genes are TRBV4-2 and TRBJ2-4; 8 bases are a match to TRBD2. The CDR3 extends over 17 amino acids. The V segment lost 1 base and the J segment 8 bases; nucleotides outside the gene matches: 13. Germline V CDR1 and CDR2: LGHNA, YNFKEQ. The DNA of the CDR3 is TGTGCCAGCAGCCAAGTAGTACTAGCGGACCCTAATGACATTCAGTACTTC. The encoded protein is CASSQVVLADPNDIQYF.

This clonotype was counted at least ten times. CDR3 bases: TGTGCCAGCAAAAACCCCCGCACAGATACGCAGTATTTT. Protein: CASKNPRTDTQYF. This rearrangement joins TRBV2 to TRBJ2-3; D unresolved. CDR3 length: 13 residues. Germline CDR1 reads SNHLY; CDR2 reads FYNNEI. Between the trimmed V and J ends, which lost 7 bases and 1 base, there was a span of 9 bases.

This clonotype was seen many times. The J gene is TRBJ2-1, the V gene TRBV3-1; D gene ambiguous. Germline CDR1 and CDR2: LGHDT and YNNKEL (reference sequence). V dropped 5 bases and J dropped 4 bases, with 6 bases sitting between them. The CDR3 loop spans 12 amino acids. CDR3 sequence reads: CASSARYNEQFF. The CDR3 bases are TGTGCCAGCAGCGCAAGGTACAATGAGCAGTTCTTC.

This clonotype was recorded many times. This chain uses TRBV11-2 with TRBJ2-7; TRBD2 matches 14 bases. Germline CDR1 reads SGHAT; CDR2 reads FQNNGV. The CDR3 has 15 amino acids. V trimming: 6 bases; J trimming: 2 bases; junction bases outside the gene matches: 3. CDR3 region: CASRGLAGAAYEQYF. The CDR3 region has the DNA TGTGCCAGCAGGGGACTAGCGGGAGCAGCCTACGAGCAGTACTTC.

This clonotype was detected many times. V gene TRBV28 combines with J gene TRBJ2-7, with TRBD1 as a possible D gene (6 bases). Trimming left V 6 bases short and J 0 bases short, with 15 bases between. There are 15 residues in the CDR3. The germline V gene encodes CDR1 MDHEN and CDR2 SYDVKM. CDR3 DNA sequence: TGTGCCAGCAGCACCACAGGGTCGAGCTCCTACGAGCAGTACTTC. Protein product: CASSTTGSSSYEQYF.

There are many counts of this clonotype. The chain links TRBV18 to TRBJ2-5, with 7 bases that match TRBD2. The germline CDR1 and CDR2 sequences are KGHSH and LQKENI. CDR3 length: 14 residues. V dropped 4 bases and J dropped 4; count of bases not matched to a gene: 6. CDR3 residues: CASSQSGMGETQYF. The CDR3 coding sequence is TGTGCCAGCTCACAGAGCGGGATGGGAGAGACCCAGTACTTC. Together with reference TRBV18 and TRBJ2-5, the CDR3 gives the full variable domain: NAGVMQNPRHLVRRRGQEARLRCSPMKGHSHVYWYRQLPEEGLKFMVYLQKENIIDESGMPKERFSAEFPKEGPSILRIQQVVRGDSAAYFCASSQSGMGETQYFGPGTRLLVL.

This clonotype was detected a few times. The chain has TRBV29-1 and TRBJ2-7, with D perhaps assigned TRBD1 or TRBD2 (5 bases each). Per germline, CDR1 SQVTM and CDR2 ANQGSEA. This CDR3 region has 15 residues. V dropped 4 bases and J dropped 2 bases, with 18 bases sitting between them. CDR3 amino acids: CSVVSRGTEAYEQYF. CDR3 sequence (DNA): TGCAGCGTTGTTTCGCGAGGGACGGAGGCCTACGAGCAGTACTTC.

This chain uses TRBV18 with TRBJ2-1; TRBD2 aligns across 8 bases. The J segment lost 7 bases and the V segment lost 2 bases, leaving 7 bases of the junction unmatched. The germline V gene has CDR1 KGHSH and CDR2 LQKENI. This CDR3 contains 15 residues. CDR3 sequence reads: CASSPSTGGTNEQFF. The CDR3 DNA reads TGTGCCAGCTCACCATCTACGGGAGGGACGAATGAGCAGTTCTTC. The full variable domain, with the rest looked up from reference TRBV18 and TRBJ2-1, is NAGVMQNPRHLVRRRGQEARLRCSPMKGHSHVYWYRQLPEEGLKFMVYLQKENIIDESGMPKERFSAEFPKEGPSILRIQQVVRGDSAAYFCASSPSTGGTNEQFFGPGTRLTVL.

This clonotype occurred many times. This rearrangement joins TRBV12-3 or TRBV12-4 to TRBJ1-2; a weak D match, TRBD1 (5 bases). V lost 8 bases and J lost 8, with 27 bases in between. The CDR3 is 16 residues long. This chain's CDR3 is CASGSPGPGILWGYTF. CDR3 DNA: TGTGCCAGCGGTTCCCCTGGCCCAGGGATCCTTTGGGGCTACACCTTC.

This clonotype was seen more than once but under ten times. J is TRBJ2-7 and V is TRBV10-1, with 9 bases lining up with TRBD1. The CDR3 is 14 residues long. V trimming: 3 bases; J trimming: 3 bases; junction bases outside the gene matches: 3. CDR1 is WNHNN, CDR2 SYGVQD, per germline (reference sequence). The CDR3 bases are TGCGCCAGCAGTGATTGGGGACAGGGCTACGAGCAGTACTTC. This translates into CASSDWGQGYEQYF.

The gene calls are TRBV9 and TRBJ2-1; 11 bases are a match to TRBD2. The trim removed 0 bases at V and 5 bases at J, leaving 7 bases unmatched. The CDR3 runs 17 residues. Germline V lookup: CDR1 SGDLS, CDR2 YYNGEE. The CDR3 protein is CASSVGASGGSNNEQFF. The CDR3 DNA reads TGTGCCAGCAGCGTAGGGGCTAGCGGGGGGTCCAACAATGAGCAGTTCTTC.